Below are 27 T cell receptor beta chains sequenced from a single sample in a study of blood T cells in healthy people across ages. The second PCR ran roughly 6 to 11 cycles with a sample-barcoded 5' primer and J-beta primers. TCRdb re-called the 5' RACE reads with MiXCR, one entry per CDR3 protein. The repertoire consists of roughly 1,500,000 distinct CDR3 sequences, with about 31% occurring once and the leading ten covering roughly 12%. Sequencing was carried out using blood. These receptors were obtained from a woman between 25 and 40 years old in good health.

The rearrangement uses TRBV20-1 and TRBJ2-5; 7 bases line up with TRBD2. V lost 5 bases, J lost 9 bases, and 9 bases stayed unmatched. The CDR3 consists of 12 residues. The V gene's germline CDR1 is DFQATT and CDR2 SNEGSKA (reference sequence). In nucleotides, the CDR3 is TGCAGTGCTTCCGGGGGAGGGGAGGCCCAGTACTTC. This codes for CSASGGGEAQYF.

Notes on this clonotype: The junction shows a germline mismatch at one end, possibly a read error. V and J are TRBV10-2 and TRBJ2-1; D unresolved. Looked up from germline, CDR1 is WSHSY and CDR2 is SAAADI. CDR3 length: 15 residues. CDR3 nucleotides: TGCGCCGGCAGTTGGGTCCTAAGCTCCTACAATGAGCAGTTCTTC. Translating gives CAGSWVLSSYNEQFF.

The chain is built from TRBV6-2 or TRBV6-3 and TRBJ2-7; no definite D call. The ends were cut back, 6 bases at V and 0 bases at J, with 12 bases in the middle. The CDR3 totals 14 residues. Looked up from germline, CDR1 is MNHEY and CDR2 is SVGEGT. The CDR3: CASSQVYSSYEQYF. The CDR3 nucleotides are TGTGCCAGCAGCCAAGTCTACAGCTCCTACGAGCAGTACTTC.

The chain is built from TRBV27 and TRBJ2-2; D is possibly TRBD1 or TRBD2 (6 bases each). Germline CDR1 and CDR2: MNHEY and SMNVEV (reference sequence). This CDR3 spans 18 amino acids. Trimming cost V 3 bases and J 6 bases, with 23 bases left between them. This CDR3 is CASSFSPMVWGAPGELFF. CDR3 nucleotide sequence: TGTGCCAGCAGTTTCTCCCCCATGGTGTGGGGGGCCCCCGGGGAGCTGTTTTTT.

J is TRBJ2-7 and V is TRBV7-9; 8 nucleotides line up with TRBD1. The germline V gene encodes CDR1 SEHNR and CDR2 FQNEAQ (reference sequence). The CDR3 has 15 residues. The V gene end was trimmed by 5 bases and the J gene end by 3 bases; junction bases not matched to a gene: 9. The CDR3 coding sequence is TGTGCCAGCAGCCTACGGACAGGGTCAAACTACGAGCAGTACTTC. Residues: CASSLRTGSNYEQYF.

This clonotype was recorded many times. The chain combines TRBV6-1 with TRBJ2-5; D ambiguous. Germline values: CDR1 MNHNS, CDR2 SASEGT. Trimming pared 1 base from V and 5 bases from J, leaving 14 bases between. This CDR3 is 15 amino acids long. The CDR3 loop reads CASSEVMGSRETQYF. DNA for the CDR3: TGTGCCAGCAGTGAAGTTATGGGGTCGCGGGAGACCCAGTACTTC.

This clonotype turned up a few times. The junction does not match germline at one end; this may be a read error. The V and J genes are TRBV5-1 and TRBJ2-5, with D uncertain. Per germline, CDR1 SGHRS and CDR2 YFSETQ. This CDR3 is built from 14 residues. The CDR3 loop reads CASSLEGYQETRYF. CDR3 nucleotides: TGCGCCAGCAGCTTGGAGGGTTACCAAGAGACCCGGTACTTC.

DNA of the CDR3: TGTGCCATCAGTATGACAGGGGGTGCCCCATACGAGCAGTACGTC. Its translation is CAISMTGGAPYEQYV. The chain is built from TRBV10-3 and TRBJ2-7; 9 nucleotides agree with TRBD1. This CDR3 region has 15 residues. CDR1 is ENHRY and CDR2 is SYGVKD in the germline V gene. V lost 5 bases to trimming and J lost 4 bases; unmatched junction nucleotides: 9.

This sequence joins TRBV29-1 and TRBJ2-3, with 9 bases lining up with TRBD2. V lost 8 bases, J lost 2 bases, and 8 bases stayed unmatched. CDR3 size: 14 residues. Germline-derived CDR1 and CDR2 are SQVTM and ANQGSEA. In DNA form, the CDR3 reads TGCAGCACAGCTAGCGGGACCAACACAGATACGCAGTATTTT. Translated: CSTASGTNTDTQYF.

This clonotype showed up just a few times. CDR3 residues: CASSLSSGMFSSYNEQFF. The CDR3 nucleotides read TGTGCCAGCAGTTTGTCTAGCGGGATGTTTAGCTCCTACAATGAGCAGTTCTTC. This chain uses TRBV27 with TRBJ2-1; 9 nucleotides align to TRBD2. Germline values: CDR1 MNHEY, CDR2 SMNVEV (reference sequence). The CDR3 is 18 residues long. V shed 3 bases and J 0 bases; nucleotides not matched to a gene: 9.

The V gene is TRBV28, the J gene TRBJ2-1; D gene ambiguous. Per the germline V gene, CDR1 is MDHEN and CDR2 is SYDVKM. This CDR3 contains 13 residues. The germline V and J ends were trimmed by 6 bases and 1 base, with 7 bases remaining between them. As DNA, the CDR3 is TGTGCCAGCAGAGGCCTTTCCTACAATGAGCAGTTCTTC. Translation gives CASRGLSYNEQFF.

CDR3: CASGGEREYLTLHF. The CDR3 coding sequence is TGTGCCAGCGGGGGTGAAAGGGAATACCTCACCCTCCACTTT. This rearrangement joins TRBV6-6 to TRBJ1-6; D possibly corresponds to TRBD1 (5 bases). Looked up from germline, CDR1 is MNHNY and CDR2 is SVGAGI (reference sequence). Trimming stripped 8 bases from V and 14 bases from J, with 22 bases between. CDR3 length: 14 residues.

As concerns this clonotype: Sequence at one end of the junction differs from germline and may be a read error. This chain uses TRBV20-1 with TRBJ1-5; D is undetermined. CDR1 is DFQATT, CDR2 SNEGSKA, per germline (reference sequence). CDR3 size: 16 residues. CDR3 loop: CSARDIPNQSNQPLHF. In DNA form, the CDR3 reads TGCAGTGCTAGAGATATCCCTAATCAGAGCAATCAGCCCCTGCATTTT.

The V call is TRBV6-1, the J call TRBJ2-1; D perhaps matches TRBD2 (6 bases). The germline V gene encodes CDR1 MNHNS and CDR2 SASEGT. Trimming stripped 2 bases from V and 6 bases from J, with 11 bases between. The CDR3 consists of 14 residues. CDR3 in DNA: TGTGCCAGCAGTGAACCGCAGGGAGGCAATGAGCAGTTCTTC. Translation: CASSEPQGGNEQFF.

The chain is built from TRBV3-1 and TRBJ2-1; 12 bases match TRBD2. The CDR3 has 22 amino acids. Losses at the gene ends were 0 bases for V and 7 bases for J; bases not matched to a gene: 22. In germline, CDR1 is LGHDT, CDR2 YNNKEL (reference sequence). The CDR3 loop is CASSQDMRDWLAGGPDKNEQFF. DNA of the CDR3: TGTGCCAGCAGCCAAGACATGCGGGATTGGCTAGCGGGAGGGCCGGATAAGAATGAGCAGTTCTTC.

This clonotype was picked up a small number of times. The chain joins TRBV9 to TRBJ2-3; 14 nucleotides line up with TRBD2. The closer fit of TRBJ2-5 to the DNA end suggests the J call may be wrong. CDR3 length: 16 residues. Germline V gives CDR1 SGDLS, CDR2 YYNGEE. Written as DNA, the CDR3 is TGTGCCAGCAGCCCTCGACTAGCGGGGGGGCCTGGGACCCAGTACTTC. Amino acid sequence: CASSPRLAGGPGTQYF.

This chain links TRBV18 with TRBJ2-3; 9 nucleotides agree with TRBD1. Germline V gene sequence: CDR1 KGHSH, CDR2 LQKENI. J was trimmed by 3 bases and V by 4 bases; bases with no gene match: 5. This CDR3 is built from 15 residues. The CDR3 spells CASSRTGERTDTQYF. The CDR3 DNA is TGTGCCAGCTCACGGACAGGGGAGAGGACAGATACGCAGTATTTT.

The CDR3, as DNA: TGTGCCAGCAGTTACTGGACTAAGAAATCCGAGCAGTACTTC. It is translated as CASSYWTKKSEQYF. The rearrangement joins TRBV28 to TRBJ2-4; D might be TRBD2 (6 bases). The J call may be faulty, since TRBJ2-7 better matches the DNA end. The CDR3 is made up of 14 amino acids. The germline CDR1 and CDR2 sequences are MDHEN and SYDVKM.

The chain's CDR3 is CASSPTLPRGRNNEQFF. The CDR3 nucleotides are TGTGCCAGCAGCCCCACCCTTCCCCGCGGGAGGAACAATGAGCAGTTCTTC. V and J are TRBV7-9 and TRBJ2-1, with 8 positions matching TRBD2. Losses at the gene ends were 5 bases for V and 5 bases for J; bases not matched to a gene: 14. The CDR3 is 17 amino acids. Germline-derived CDR1 and CDR2 are SEHNR and FQNEAQ (reference sequence).

The V gene is TRBV5-4, the J gene TRBJ2-5; D perhaps matches TRBD2 (6 bases). The V end was cut by 0 bases, the J end by 11 bases, with 11 bases between. CDR1 is SGHNT and CDR2 is YYREEE in the germline V gene (reference sequence). This CDR3 has 12 amino acids. The CDR3 loop is CASSLDISGQYF. The CDR3, as DNA: TGTGCCAGCAGCTTGGATATAAGCGGGCAGTACTTC.

This clonotype was counted between two and nine times. The chain joins TRBV13 to TRBJ2-7; 7 bases line up with TRBD1. The V gene end was trimmed by 8 bases and the J gene end by 2 bases; junction bases not matched to a gene: 12. The CDR3 loop spans 15 amino acids. Per the germline V gene, CDR1 is PRHDT and CDR2 is FYEKMQ (reference sequence). CDR3 sequence (DNA): TGTGCCAGCGCAGTCGTTGGGACAGTCGCCTACGAGCAGTACTTC. It translates to CASAVVGTVAYEQYF.

This clonotype was recorded a few times. The chain combines TRBV11-2 with TRBJ2-1; 12 positions agree with TRBD2. The CDR3 has 16 residues. From germline, CDR1 is SGHAT and CDR2 FQNNGV. V dropped 7 bases and J dropped 7; count of bases not matched to a gene: 11. DNA for the CDR3: TGTGCCAGCACCTCGTCGGCTAGCGGGAGGGCGAATGAGCAGTTCTTC. Its protein product is CASTSSASGRANEQFF.

This chain links TRBV14 with TRBJ2-3; no definite D call. CDR3 size: 14 residues. Trimming pared 1 base from V and 7 bases from J, leaving 12 bases between. Germline V gene sequence: CDR1 SGHDN, CDR2 FVKESK. The CDR3 bases are TGTGCCAGCAGCCAAGGATTAAGGATCTATACGCAGTATTTT. This sequence encodes CASSQGLRIYTQYF.

CDR3 loop: CASSETDVQETQYF. CDR3 bases: TGTGCCAGCAGTGAAACCGACGTACAAGAGACCCAGTACTTC. The chain uses TRBV6-1 and TRBJ2-5; D call uncertain. Trimming shortened V by 2 bases and J by 2 bases, and 9 bases separated the two germline ends. Germline loops: CDR1 MNHNS, CDR2 SASEGT. The CDR3 is 14 residues long.

This clonotype was counted ten times or more. V is TRBV4-2 and J is TRBJ2-7, with D perhaps TRBD2 (8 bases). CDR3 length: 20 amino acids. Germline CDR1 is LGHNA and CDR2 is YNFKEQ. V gave up 4 bases and J gave up 1 base, with 29 bases separating them. CDR3 sequence: CASSPQGGTESGRRSYEQYF. The CDR3 nucleotides are TGTGCCAGCAGCCCCCAGGGAGGGACAGAGAGCGGGAGAAGATCCTACGAGCAGTACTTC.

The genes are TRBV30 and TRBJ2-3; 7 bases agree with TRBD2. Germline trimming cut 4 bases from V and 1 base from J; bases unmatched to any gene: 11. This CDR3 has 16 residues. Germline lookup yields CDR1 GTSNPN and CDR2 SVGIG (reference sequence). The CDR3 DNA reads as TGTGCCTGGAATCGGCAAGGACTAGGTGGCACAGATACGCAGTATTTT. Translating it yields CAWNRQGLGGTDTQYF.

The rearrangement joins TRBV6-2 or TRBV6-3 to TRBJ1-1, with TRBD1 as a possible D gene (6 bases). The germline V gene encodes CDR1 MNHEY and CDR2 SVGEGT. The V gene lost 3 bases and the J gene lost 1 base, with 12 bases spanning the gap. The CDR3 spans 15 residues. DNA of the CDR3: TGTGCCAGCAGTTATTTGGCAGGGGCGAACACTGAAGCTTTCTTT. Its protein is CASSYLAGANTEAFF.